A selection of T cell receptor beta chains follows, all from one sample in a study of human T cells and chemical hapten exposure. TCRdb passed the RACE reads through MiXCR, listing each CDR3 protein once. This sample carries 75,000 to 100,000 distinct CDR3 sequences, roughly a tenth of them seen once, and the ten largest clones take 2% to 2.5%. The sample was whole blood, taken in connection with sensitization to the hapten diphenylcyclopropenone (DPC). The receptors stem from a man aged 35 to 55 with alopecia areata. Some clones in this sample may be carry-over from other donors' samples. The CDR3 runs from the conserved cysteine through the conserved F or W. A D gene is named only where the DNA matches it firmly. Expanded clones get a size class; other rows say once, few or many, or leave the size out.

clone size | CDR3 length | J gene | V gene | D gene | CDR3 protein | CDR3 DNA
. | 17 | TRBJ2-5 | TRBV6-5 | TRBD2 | CASSYGASGPNSETQYF | TGTGCCAGCAGTTATGGGGCTAGCGGCCCAAATTCGGAGACCCAGTACTTC
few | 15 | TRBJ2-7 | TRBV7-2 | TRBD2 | CASSLVAGVSGEQYF | TGTGCCAGCAGCTTAGTGGCGGGGGTATCAGGGGAGCAGTACTTC
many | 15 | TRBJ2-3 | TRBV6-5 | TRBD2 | CASSYLKAGADTQYF | TGTGCCAGCAGTTACTTAAAAGCGGGGGCGGATACGCAGTATTTT
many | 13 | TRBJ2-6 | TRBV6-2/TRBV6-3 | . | CASSYSGANVLTF | TGTGCCAGCAGTTACTCTGGGGCCAACGTCCTGACTTTC
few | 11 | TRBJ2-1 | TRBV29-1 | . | CSVVEGNEQFF | TGCAGCGTAGTCGAAGGGAATGAGCAGTTCTTC
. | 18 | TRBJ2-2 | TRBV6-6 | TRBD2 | CASSSFFGLAVNTGELFF | TGTGCCAGCAGTTCCTTCTTCGGACTAGCGGTGAACACCGGGGAGCTGTTTTTT
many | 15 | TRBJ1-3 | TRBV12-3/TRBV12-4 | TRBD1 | CASSRQGAQGNTIYF | TGTGCCAGCAGTCGACAGGGGGCGCAAGGAAACACCATATATTTT
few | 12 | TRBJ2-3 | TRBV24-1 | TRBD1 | CATGQGSDTQYF | TGTGCCACAGGACAGGGTAGCGATACGCAGTATTTT
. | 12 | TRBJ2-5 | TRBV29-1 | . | CSVEGGWETQYF | TGCAGCGTTGAGGGGGGATGGGAGACCCAGTACTTC
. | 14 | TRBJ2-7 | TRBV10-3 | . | CAISEVRDNHEQYF | TGTGCCATCAGTGAGGTTCGAGACAATCATGAGCAGTACTTC
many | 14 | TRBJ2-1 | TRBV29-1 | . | CSVGVDPSYNEQFF | TGCAGCGTTGGAGTGGATCCCTCCTACAATGAGCAGTTCTTC
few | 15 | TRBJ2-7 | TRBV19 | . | CASSSLAGANYEQYF | TGTGCCAGTAGTAGTTTGGCTGGGGCCAACTACGAGCAGTACTTC
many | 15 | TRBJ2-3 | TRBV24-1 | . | CATSDSWGFTDTQYF | TGTGCCACCAGTGATTCCTGGGGGTTTACAGATACGCAGTATTTT
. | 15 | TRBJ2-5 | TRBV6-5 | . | CASSSTTGVGLTQYF | TGTGCCAGCAGTTCGACGACGGGAGTTGGTCTGACCCAGTACTTC
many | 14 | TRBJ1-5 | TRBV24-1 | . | CATSEARGNQPQHF | TGTGCCACCAGTGAGGCCAGAGGGAATCAGCCCCAGCATTTT
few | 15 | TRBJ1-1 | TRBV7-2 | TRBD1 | CASSFTGDGGTEAFF | TGTGCCAGCAGCTTTACAGGGGATGGCGGCACTGAAGCTTTCTTT
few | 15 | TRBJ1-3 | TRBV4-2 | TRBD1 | CASSGDRELGNTIYF | TGTGCCAGCAGCGGAGACAGGGAGCTTGGAAACACCATATATTTT
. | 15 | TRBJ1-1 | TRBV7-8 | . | CASSLAPTVNTEAFF | TGTGCCAGCAGCTTAGCGCCGACAGTGAACACTGAAGCTTTCTTT
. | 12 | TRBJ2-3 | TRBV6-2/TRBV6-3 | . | CASRPLADTQYF | TGTGCCAGCAGACCCCTTGCAGATACGCAGTATTTT
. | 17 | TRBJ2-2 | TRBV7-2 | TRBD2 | CASSLVVLAGDAGELFF | TGTGCCAGCAGCTTAGTAGTTCTAGCGGGAGATGCCGGGGAGCTGTTTTTT
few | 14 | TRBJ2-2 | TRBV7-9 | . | CASSYMGDTGELFF | TGTGCCAGCAGCTACATGGGAGACACCGGGGAGCTGTTTTTT
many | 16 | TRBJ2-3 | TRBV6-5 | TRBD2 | CASSYSASGSPDTQYF | TGTGCCAGCAGTTACTCGGCTAGCGGGAGCCCAGATACGCAGTATTTT
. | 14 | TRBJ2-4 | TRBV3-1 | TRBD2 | CASSQGTSGRDKYF | TGTGCCAGCAGCCAAGGGACTAGCGGGAGAGACAAGTACTTC
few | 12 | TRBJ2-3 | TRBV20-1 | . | CSAPIYADTQYF | TGCAGTGCCCCCATATATGCGGATACGCAGTATTTT
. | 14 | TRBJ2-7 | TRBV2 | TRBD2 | CASRETSGGYEQYF | TGTGCCAGCAGAGAGACTAGCGGGGGGTACGAGCAGTACTTC
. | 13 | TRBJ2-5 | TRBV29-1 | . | CSVDPTGEETQYF | TGCAGCGTTGATCCAACAGGAGAAGAGACCCAGTACTTC
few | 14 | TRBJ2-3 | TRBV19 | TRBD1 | CASSPRTGVDTQYF | TGTGCCAGTAGTCCCCGGACAGGGGTAGATACGCAGTATTTT
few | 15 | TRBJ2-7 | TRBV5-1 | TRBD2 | CASSLGSSGRQEQYF | TGCGCCAGCAGCTTGGGATCTAGCGGGAGGCAAGAGCAGTACTTC
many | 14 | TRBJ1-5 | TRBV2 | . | CASSGDGWGQPQHF | TGTGCCAGCAGCGGGGACGGCTGGGGTCAGCCCCAGCATTTT
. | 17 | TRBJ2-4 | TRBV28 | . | CASSLIFRGAEKNIQYF | TGTGCCAGCAGTTTAATTTTTCGGGGGGCTGAGAAAAACATTCAGTACTTC
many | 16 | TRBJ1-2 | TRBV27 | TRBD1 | CASSLSVGTGRNGYTF | TGTGCCAGCAGTTTATCGGTGGGGACAGGGAGAAATGGCTACACCTTC
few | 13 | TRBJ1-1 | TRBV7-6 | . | CASSTGLGTEAFF | TGTGCCAGCAGCACAGGGCTGGGCACTGAAGCTTTCTTT
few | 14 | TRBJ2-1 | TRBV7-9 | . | CASSLGGLFNEQFF | TGTGCCAGCAGCTTAGGGGGGCTGTTCAATGAGCAGTTCTTC
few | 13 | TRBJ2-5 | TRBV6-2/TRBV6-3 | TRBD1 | CASRRDSEETQYF | TGTGCCAGCCGCCGGGACAGTGAAGAGACCCAGTACTTC
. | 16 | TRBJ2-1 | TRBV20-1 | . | CSARLGGTALRNEQFF | TGCAGTGCTAGGTTGGGCGGGACAGCACTTCGGAATGAGCAGTTCTTC
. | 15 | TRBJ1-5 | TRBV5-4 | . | CASSLDSGSTDTQHF | TGTGCCAGCAGCTTGGATTCAGGGAGTACAGATACGCAGCATTTT
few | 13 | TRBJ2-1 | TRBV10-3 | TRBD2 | CAIKGRAVDEQFF | TGTGCCATCAAAGGGAGGGCAGTTGATGAGCAGTTCTTC
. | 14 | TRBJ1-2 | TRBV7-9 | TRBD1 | CASSLQDRVDGYTF | TGTGCCAGCAGCTTACAAGACAGGGTCGATGGCTACACCTTC
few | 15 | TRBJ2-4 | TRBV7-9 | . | CASSSEGAAKNIQYF | TGTGCCAGCAGCTCGGAGGGGGCGGCCAAAAACATTCAGTACTTC
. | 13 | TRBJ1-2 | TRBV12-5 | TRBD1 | CASGPGTDYGYTF | TGTGCTAGTGGTCCCGGGACAGACTATGGCTACACCTTC
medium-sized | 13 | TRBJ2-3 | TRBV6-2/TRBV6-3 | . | CASSYSSADTQYF | TGTGCCAGCAGTTACTCGTCGGCAGATACGCAGTATTTT
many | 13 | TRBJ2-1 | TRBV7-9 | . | CASSLVPLSLPFF | TGTGCCAGCAGCTTAGTCCCCCTCTCACTACCGTTCTTC